Shown below are 28 T cell receptor beta chains from a single sample sequenced in a study of T-cell reconstitution after alpha-beta-depleted transplantation in children. TCRbeta library construction was performed incorporating unique molecular identifiers. TCRdb used MiXCR to reprocess the PCR reads, holding one entry per CDR3 protein. Among about 440,000 distinct CDR3 sequences listed, about 45% were seen once. The sequencing used PBMCs, collected before TCRalphabeta/CD19-depleted stem cell transplant. These receptors came from a girl aged 2-10 years with aplastic anemia, due to receive a stem cell transplant.

This clonotype was observed at least ten times. This chain uses TRBV7-9 with TRBJ2-7; 8 nucleotides agree with TRBD2. Germline V gene lookup returns CDR1 SEHNR and CDR2 FQNEAQ (reference sequence). The length of the CDR3 is 15 residues. V shed 5 bases, J shed 4 bases, and the junction held 10 bases outside the gene matches. The CDR3 DNA is TGTGCCAGCAGCCCCCGTACGGGAGGGGAATACGAGCAGTACTTC. Protein sequence: CASSPRTGGEYEQYF.

This chain uses TRBV2 with TRBJ2-3, with 7 bases fitting TRBD2. Per the germline V gene, CDR1 is SNHLY and CDR2 is FYNNEI. The CDR3 covers 14 residues. Trimming cost V 6 bases and J 4 bases; bases outside gene matches: 7. The chain's CDR3 is CASRSGTASDTQYF. The CDR3 DNA is TGTGCCAGCAGGAGCGGGACGGCGTCAGATACGCAGTATTTT.

This clonotype was found a few times. The V gene is TRBV12-3 or TRBV12-4, the J gene TRBJ2-7, with 7 positions matching TRBD2. The CDR3 runs to 17 residues. J was trimmed by 2 bases and V by 5 bases; bases with no gene match: 15. Here the CDR3 reads CASSDLTSPIGTYEQYF. Here the CDR3 DNA reads TGTGCCAGCAGTGACCTGACTAGCCCGATCGGCACCTACGAGCAGTACTTC.

This clonotype has a count of ten or more. V is TRBV5-1 and J is TRBJ2-2, with a tentative D call TRBD2 (6 bases). The CDR3 is 15 amino acids. Trimming pared 0 bases from V and 6 bases from J, leaving 12 bases between. The germline V gene encodes CDR1 SGHRS and CDR2 YFSETQ. The CDR3 is CASSLDGGGAGELFF. The CDR3 DNA is TGCGCCAGCAGCTTGGATGGGGGAGGCGCCGGGGAGCTGTTTTTT.

This chain joins TRBV20-1 and TRBJ2-5; D may be TRBD1 or TRBD2 (5 bases each). V gave up 6 bases and J gave up 2 bases, with 19 bases separating them. Germline CDR1 and CDR2: DFQATT and SNEGSKA (reference sequence). The length of the CDR3 is 15 residues. The chain's CDR3 is CSALSGEGSQETQYF. In DNA, the CDR3 is TGCAGTGCGCTAAGTGGCGAGGGGTCACAAGAGACCCAGTACTTC.

The CDR3 loop reads CANRPSGGNSNQPQHF. The CDR3 nucleotides are TGTGCCAACAGACCTTCAGGGGGGAATAGCAATCAGCCCCAGCATTTT. V is TRBV12-3 or TRBV12-4 and J is TRBJ1-5, with TRBD1 matching over 7 bases. The CDR3 is made up of 16 amino acids. The V gene end was trimmed by 10 bases and the J gene end by 0 bases; junction bases not matched to a gene: 12.

The chain employs TRBV12-3 or TRBV12-4 and TRBJ2-7; TRBD1 matches 8 bases. With 3 bases clipped from V and 3 bases from J, the junction kept 7 bases outside the gene matches. CDR3 size: 15 residues. CDR3 coding DNA: TGTGCCAGCAGTTTGGGGGACAGGATTAACTACGAGCAGTACTTC. Protein sequence: CASSLGDRINYEQYF.

This clonotype was seen a single time. The rearrangement links TRBV7-9 to TRBJ2-5; a possible D gene is TRBD1 (5 bases). Germline V lookup: CDR1 SEHNR, CDR2 FQNEAQ (reference sequence). This CDR3 is built from 12 residues. V was shortened by 2 bases and J by 4 bases, with 5 bases between the two germline ends. CDR3 coding DNA: TGTGCCAGCAGCTTACAGGGAGAGACCCAGTACTTC. Encoded protein: CASSLQGETQYF.

The J gene is TRBJ2-3, the V gene TRBV24-1, with 7 bases that match TRBD1. This CDR3 spans 18 amino acids. The ends lost 1 base at V and 2 bases at J; junction bases unmatched: 11. CDR1 is KGHDR and CDR2 is SFDVKD in the germline V gene. The CDR3 here is CATSDFPGTVGNTDTQYF. Here the CDR3 DNA reads TGTGCCACCAGTGATTTCCCTGGGACAGTAGGGAACACAGATACGCAGTATTTT.

This clonotype has more than one count but fewer than ten. The gene calls are TRBV7-3 and TRBJ2-3; TRBD2 aligns across 8 bases. Germline V CDR1 and CDR2: SGHTA, FQGTGA. This CDR3 contains 14 residues. Germline trimming cut 5 bases from V and 4 bases from J; bases unmatched to any gene: 5. The CDR3 reads CASSPGGGSDTQYF. The DNA of the CDR3 is TGTGCCAGCAGCCCGGGGGGGGGCTCAGATACGCAGTATTTT. Together with reference TRBV7-3 and TRBJ2-3, the CDR3 gives the full variable domain: GAGVSQTPSNKVTEKGKYVELRCDPISGHTALYWYRQSLGQGPEFLIYFQGTGAADDSGLPNDRFFAVRPEGSVSTLKIQRTERGDSAVYLCASSPGGGSDTQYFGPGTRLTVL.

In the case of this clonotype: One junction end does not reproduce the germline sequence, and a read error may be involved. The rearrangement uses TRBV10-3 and TRBJ2-3; no clear D. The CDR3 is 15 residues long. The germline CDR1 and CDR2 sequences are ENHRY and SYGVKD. CDR3 coding DNA: TGTGCCATCAGTGAGTCGACCCAAGGTGCAGATACGCGGTATTTT. Its translation is CAISESTQGADTRYF.

In DNA, the CDR3 is TGTGCCAGCAGCTTAGGGCCAGCGGGGGGGCCAGATACGCAGTATTTT. Its translation is CASSLGPAGGPDTQYF. J is TRBJ2-3 and V is TRBV7-2; the match to TRBD2 covers 10 bases. With V trimmed by 1 base and J by 4 bases, 5 bases remained unmatched. The CDR3 totals 16 residues. CDR1 is SGHTA and CDR2 is FQGNSA in the germline V gene.

The genes are TRBV29-1 and TRBJ2-7; D may match TRBD1 or TRBD2 (5 bases each). Germline V lookup: CDR1 SQVTM, CDR2 ANQGSEA. Between the trimmed V and J ends, which lost 3 bases and 4 bases, there was a span of 10 bases. There are 12 residues in the CDR3. The CDR3 protein is CSVELGAYEQYF. The CDR3 nucleotides are TGCAGCGTTGAGCTCGGGGCTTACGAGCAGTACTTC.

This clonotype was counted between two and nine times. The V and J genes are TRBV29-1 and TRBJ1-2, with no clear D. The germline V and J ends were trimmed by 7 bases and 4 bases, with 16 bases remaining between them. The CDR3 covers 13 residues. CDR1 is SQVTM, CDR2 ANQGSEA, per germline. For the CDR3, the DNA is TGCAGCGCCCATGACACATCCCCCTATGGCTACACCTTC. Its protein is CSAHDTSPYGYTF.

V gene TRBV29-1 combines with J gene TRBJ2-1, with 11 bases that match TRBD2. V lost 8 bases to trimming and J lost 4 bases; unmatched junction nucleotides: 4. The germline gives CDR1 SQVTM, CDR2 ANQGSEA. The length of the CDR3 is 13 residues. The CDR3 region is CSFSGREYNEQFF. CDR3 coding DNA: TGCAGCTTTAGCGGGAGGGAATACAATGAGCAGTTCTTC.

The table lists this clonotype with a few counts. The CDR3 bases are TGTGCCAGCAGTACCCGGACAGGGGTAAACACCATATATTTT. This sequence encodes CASSTRTGVNTIYF. The chain joins TRBV25-1 to TRBJ1-3; 9 bases align to TRBD1. J was trimmed by 6 bases and V by 5 bases; bases with no gene match: 5. Germline V gene sequence: CDR1 MGHDK, CDR2 SYGVNS. The CDR3 consists of 14 residues.

This rearrangement joins TRBV20-1 to TRBJ2-1; D perhaps matches TRBD1 (5 bases). V was trimmed by 5 bases and J by 0 bases, leaving 17 bases between them. The CDR3 is 16 residues long. Germline assignment: CDR1 DFQATT and CDR2 SNEGSKA (reference sequence). CDR3: CSAPDIEQASYNEQFF. The DNA for the CDR3 is TGCAGTGCTCCGGACATAGAGCAGGCCTCCTACAATGAGCAGTTCTTC.

The rearrangement links TRBV18 to TRBJ2-1, with 14 bases lining up with TRBD2. Trimming took 5 bases from V and 10 from J; bases not matched to a gene: 16. Germline-derived CDR1 and CDR2 are KGHSH and LQKENI. The CDR3 contains 18 residues. The CDR3 bases are TGTGCCAGCTCAGATGACGGTCCCGGGACTAGCGGGAGTTCAGAGCAGTTCTTC. Translated, it gives CASSDDGPGTSGSSEQFF.

The V call is TRBV5-1, the J call TRBJ1-2, with 7 bases aligning to TRBD1. Germline loops: CDR1 SGHRS, CDR2 YFSETQ. V lost 4 bases and J lost 4; bases outside the gene matches: 10. The CDR3 consists of 15 residues. In DNA, the CDR3 is TGCGCCAGCAGCCCGGGGACAGCTCATACCTATGGCTACACCTTC. Its translation is CASSPGTAHTYGYTF.

The chain is built from TRBV5-1 and TRBJ2-3, with TRBD2 matching over 7 bases. The V gene end was trimmed by 0 bases and the J gene end by 1 base; junction bases not matched to a gene: 5. The germline gives CDR1 SGHRS, CDR2 YFSETQ. The CDR3 has 16 amino acids. The CDR3 region is CASSLAVAGGTDTQYF. In nucleotides, the CDR3 is TGCGCCAGCAGCTTGGCCGTCGCGGGGGGCACAGATACGCAGTATTTT.

This clonotype has only a few counts. The chain links TRBV5-1 to TRBJ1-1; D might be TRBD1 (5 bases). The CDR3 length is 14 residues. The V end lost 4 bases, the J end lost 3 bases, and 13 bases lay between the germline ends. CDR1 and CDR2 from the germline V gene are SGHRS and YFSETQ. The chain's CDR3 is CASSKLGGDTEAFF. CDR3 nucleotides: TGCGCCAGCAGCAAGCTGGGGGGGGACACTGAAGCTTTCTTT.

V usage is TRBV20-1 and J usage is TRBJ2-7; unclear D gene. V lost 2 bases and J 0 bases, leaving 14 bases between the germline ends. Germline assignment: CDR1 DFQATT and CDR2 SNEGSKA (reference sequence). The CDR3 is made up of 15 amino acids. CDR3 sequence (DNA): TGCAGTGCTAGACCCGGCAGAAACCCCTCCTACGAGCAGTACTTC. Translation gives CSARPGRNPSYEQYF.

This clonotype was counted between two and nine times. The chain combines TRBV5-1 with TRBJ1-1; the D gene is possibly TRBD1 (6 bases). CDR3 length equals 15 residues. Trimming took 0 bases from V and 1 from J, leaving 10 bases between them. Germline CDR1 is SGHRS and CDR2 is YFSETQ. The CDR3 sequence is CASSLDGTPNTEAFF. The CDR3 DNA reads TGCGCCAGCAGCTTGGATGGGACACCGAACACTGAAGCTTTCTTT.

The rearrangement joins TRBV12-3 or TRBV12-4 to TRBJ2-5, with D possibly matching TRBD1 (6 bases). Trimming shortened V by 3 bases and J by 5 bases, and 13 bases separated the two germline ends. The CDR3 sequence is 14 residues long. The CDR3 reads CASSFTRGWETQYF. Here the CDR3 DNA reads TGTGCCAGCAGTTTCACCAGGGGATGGGAGACCCAGTACTTC.

Only a few counts were recorded for this clonotype. The J gene is TRBJ2-3, the V gene TRBV11-2; unclear D gene. The CDR3 consists of 15 residues. Germline loops: CDR1 SGHAT, CDR2 FQNNGV. V was trimmed by 1 base and J by 5 bases, leaving 13 bases between them. Here the CDR3 reads CASSLVPIAGDTQYF. For the CDR3, the DNA is TGTGCCAGCAGCTTAGTCCCAATAGCTGGAGATACGCAGTATTTT.

There are many counts of this clonotype. The J gene is TRBJ2-3, the V gene TRBV5-1; perhaps TRBD1 as D (5 bases). This CDR3 region has 15 residues. The V and J ends lost 2 bases and 0 bases respectively, with 10 bases between them. Germline assignment: CDR1 SGHRS and CDR2 YFSETQ. The CDR3 reads CASSFQGHSTDTQYF. The CDR3 DNA reads as TGCGCCAGCAGCTTCCAAGGACATAGCACAGATACGCAGTATTTT.

V usage is TRBV6-5 and J usage is TRBJ2-5; a possible D gene is TRBD1 (5 bases). Germline V lookup: CDR1 MNHEY, CDR2 SVGAGI. The CDR3 contains 14 residues. Trimming shortened V by 0 bases and J by 5 bases, and 10 bases separated the two germline ends. DNA for the CDR3: TGTGCCAGCAGTTACTCGGACACCGGGGAGACCCAGTACTTC. Its protein is CASSYSDTGETQYF.

V and J are TRBV10-3 and TRBJ2-3; 9 nucleotides line up with TRBD1. J gave up 0 bases and V 8 bases, and 6 bases lay outside the gene matches. The CDR3 is 15 amino acids. CDR1 and CDR2 from the germline V gene are ENHRY and SYGVKD. The DNA for the CDR3 is TGTGCCATCGGGGGGACAGGGCAGAGCACAGATACGCAGTATTTT. It specifies CAIGGTGQSTDTQYF.